This T cell receptor (beta chain) was profiled in a study of T cell repertoires and Cas9 in healthy adults. Study observations and caveats: Reportedly, SpCas9-reactive effector T cell proliferation and function were mitigated by SpCas9-reactive Tregs in vitro.

V was trimmed by 4 bases and J by 0 bases, leaving 12 bases between them. The CDR3 is 15 residues long. Germline V CDR1 and CDR2: MNHNS, SASEGT. The method was immunoSEQ multiplex PCR; TCRdb's version includes in-frame clones alone and lacks a portion of them. The data hold approximately 22,000 clones, with about 88% observed a single time. For this clone: What it recognizes is unknown.

The chain carries TRBV6-1 and TRBJ1-1; D call uncertain. The receptor comes from a human donor in good health. The sequenced sample was CD4+ effector T cells (CD127+, CD25-, CD137-, CD154-) from PBMCs; culture status not recorded. CDR3: CASSAYTNMNTEAFF. Written as DNA, the CDR3 is TGTGCCAGCAGTGCGTACACGAATATGAACACTGAAGCTTTCTTT.